Listed below are T cell receptor beta chains from one sample, sequenced in a study of T cell responses to AZD1222 COVID-19 vaccine. The protocol was immunoSEQ multiplex PCR, while the TCRdb copy is restricted to in-frame clones and leaves out a portion. The data hold over 65,000 clones, with over 85% observed a single time. This specimen consisted of peripheral blood, obtained 28 days after the second AZD1222 dose. Receptors originate from an adult who received the AZD1222 COVID-19 vaccine. Each CDR3 is given without its conserved first and last residue.

J gene	V gene	CDR3 protein
TRBJ1-2	TRBV7-2	ASSLFGGQAAYGYT
TRBJ1-2	TRBV4-1	ASSQDPGSQGAFNYGYT
TRBJ1-2	TRBV10-3	AISPTGDYGYT
TRBJ1-1	TRBV7-3	ASSPLSGGNTEAF
TRBJ2-3	TRBV28	ASTPSGLATDTQY
TRBJ2-1	TRBV3-1/TRBV3-2	AAQGEWNEQF
TRBJ2-5	TRBV7-6	ASSLTVAPHGLQETQY
TRBJ2-3	TRBV14	ASSQRDTQY
TRBJ2-7	TRBV27	ASSFAGGTYEQY
TRBJ2-1	TRBV7-3	ASSLTGGPYNEQF
TRBJ2-2	TRBV6-1	ASSEVLAGGHGELF
TRBJ2-1	TRBV2	ASSLSVNEQF